This TCR beta chain stems from a study of breast tumors, draining lymph nodes, adjacent tissues. Study-wide results and limits: Most tumor T cells seemingly derive from lymph node, then expand in tumor. Compared with lymph nodes, tumors were less diverse; compared with nontumor tissue, more. The lymph node origin of tumor T cells was framed as consistent with a hypothesis, not demonstrated.

TCRdb reprocessed the multiplex PCR reads via MiXCR and lists one record per CDR3 protein. The sample has approximately 63,000 distinct CDR3 sequences, roughly 59% seen once; the top ten hold about 19%. As regards this clonotype: The target antigen is unknown.

V was trimmed by 5 bases and J by 2 bases, leaving 13 bases between them. Germline CDR1 MNHEY, CDR2 SVGAGI. The CDR3 extends over 15 amino acids. What was sequenced was breast tumor tissue. This sequence originates from a female donor with breast cancer. Some clones in this sample may be carry-over from other donors' samples. This rearrangement joins TRBV6-5 to TRBJ2-1; D is perhaps TRBD2 (6 bases). The CDR3 region is CASSHERATYNEQFF. For the CDR3, the DNA is TGTGCCAGCAGTCACGAGCGGGCAACCTACAATGAGCAGTTCTTC.